This TCR beta chain was retrieved from a study of T-cell reconstitution after alpha-beta-depleted transplantation in children. Study-wide findings and caveats: One year after transplant, T-cell counts and diversity came mostly from newly produced T cells.

Preparing the TCRbeta library involved the use of unique molecular identifiers. MiXCR was run by TCRdb on the PCR reads, yielding one entry per CDR3 protein. Here the sample spans fewer than 150,000 distinct CDR3 sequences, more than 9.5% being singletons. This clonotype was detected a few times. What it recognizes is unknown. The source of this sequence is a girl less than two years old who had a stem cell transplant for combined immunodeficiency, so the T cells may come from the graft donor. The sequencing used PBMCs, mostly from graft donor cells, collected 180 days after TCRalphabeta/CD19-depleted stem cell transplant.

This CDR3 is CASSLTGTVPNYGYTF. CDR3 sequence (DNA): TGTGCCAGCAGCTTGACCGGGACAGTCCCTAACTATGGCTACACCTTC. This rearrangement joins TRBV7-2 to TRBJ1-2; 7 bases map to TRBD1. The ends lost 3 bases at V and 0 bases at J; junction bases unmatched: 7. The CDR3 extends over 16 amino acids. Germline CDR1 and CDR2: SGHTA and FQGNSA. Using reference TRBV7-2 and TRBJ1-2 for the parts outside the CDR3, the full variable domain is GAGVSQSPSNKVTEKGKDVELRCDPISGHTALYWYRQSLGQGLEFLIYFQGNSAPDKSGLPSDRFSAERTGGSVSTLTIQRTQQEDSAVYLCASSLTGTVPNYGYTFGSGTRLTVV.